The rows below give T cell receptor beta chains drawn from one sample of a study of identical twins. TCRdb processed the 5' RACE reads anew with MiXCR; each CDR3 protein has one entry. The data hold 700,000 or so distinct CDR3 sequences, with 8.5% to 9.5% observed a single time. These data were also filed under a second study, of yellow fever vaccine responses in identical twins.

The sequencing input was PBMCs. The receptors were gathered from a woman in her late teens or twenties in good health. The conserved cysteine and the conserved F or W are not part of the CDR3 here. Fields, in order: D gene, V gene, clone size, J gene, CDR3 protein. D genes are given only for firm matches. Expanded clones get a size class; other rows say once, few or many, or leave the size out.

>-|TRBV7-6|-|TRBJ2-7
ASSPSSYELY
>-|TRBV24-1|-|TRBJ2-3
ATSDRRGTDTQY
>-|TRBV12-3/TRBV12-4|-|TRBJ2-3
ASSLREGTDTQY
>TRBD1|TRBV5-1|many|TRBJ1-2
ASSLHGQGYGYT
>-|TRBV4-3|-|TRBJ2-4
ASSQGGGGSNIQY
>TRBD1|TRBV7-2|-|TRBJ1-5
ASSWLGQPNQPQH
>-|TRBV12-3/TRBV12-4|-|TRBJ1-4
ASTFYIGSNEKLF
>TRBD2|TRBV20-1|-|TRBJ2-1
SAEGTSSNEQF
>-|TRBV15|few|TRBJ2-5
ATSRDVETQY
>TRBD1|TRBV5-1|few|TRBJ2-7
ASTEGQGSDEQY
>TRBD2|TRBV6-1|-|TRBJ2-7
ASSVGVAGVKVYEQY
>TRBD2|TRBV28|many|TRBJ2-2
ASTPLAGGPDTGELF
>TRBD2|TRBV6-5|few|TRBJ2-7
ASSYPIGEGNYEQY
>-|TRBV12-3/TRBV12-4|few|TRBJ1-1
ASSFKLGTEAF
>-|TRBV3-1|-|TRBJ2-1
ASSQERNGGPGEQF
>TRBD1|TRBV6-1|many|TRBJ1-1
AGAGDRNTEAF
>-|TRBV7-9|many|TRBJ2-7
ASSFRDAPYEQY
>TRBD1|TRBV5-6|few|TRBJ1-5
ASSLRTGGSQPQH